This passage covers 22 T cell receptor beta chains from one sample sequenced in a study of blood T cell repertoires in COVID-19. Sequencing used immunoSEQ multiplex PCR; TCRdb keeps in-frame clones, though not all of them. The sample includes over 400,000 clones, approximately 90% of them seen just once. Sequencing was performed on PBMCs or T cells enriched from blood (not recorded which). The source of these receptors is a woman between 55 and 75 years old who had recovered from COVID-19.

In this sample, this clone turned up once. The rearrangement links TRBV28 to TRBJ1-1; 7 positions agree with TRBD1. Germline V gene sequence: CDR1 MDHEN, CDR2 SYDVKM. J was trimmed by 12 bases and V by 5 bases; bases with no gene match: 9. This CDR3 spans 12 amino acids. This chain's CDR3 is CASSPTGFGTFF. The CDR3 nucleotides are TGTGCCAGCAGTCCGACAGGGTTCGGGACTTTCTTT.

The J gene is TRBJ2-6, the V gene TRBV6-5, with a possible D match to TRBD1 (6 bases). The CDR3 contains 14 residues. V gave up 8 bases and J gave up 2 bases, with 10 bases separating them. Per the germline V gene, CDR1 is MNHEY and CDR2 is SVGAGI. DNA for the CDR3: TGTGCCAGCGTGGCAGGGGCTGGGGCCAACGTCCTGACTTTC. Its translation: CASVAGAGANVLTF.

The chain uses TRBV5-1 and TRBJ2-1, with 12 bases aligning to TRBD2. The V gene's germline CDR1 is SGHRS and CDR2 YFSETQ. The CDR3 has 14 amino acids. Trimming removed 5 bases from V and 9 bases from J; junction bases left unmatched: 6. The CDR3 nucleotides are TGCGCCAGCAGTCGGACTAGCGGGGCCCCTGAGCAGTTCTTC. Translated, it gives CASSRTSGAPEQFF.

This rearrangement joins TRBV6-2 or TRBV6-3 to TRBJ1-3; no firm D call. This CDR3 is built from 18 residues. Looked up from germline, CDR1 is MNHEY and CDR2 is SVGEGT. V was cut by 1 base and J by 0 bases, with 16 bases left in between. The CDR3 loop is CASSYWASFRSSGNTIYF. CDR3 nucleotides: TGTGCCAGCAGTTACTGGGCCTCATTCCGGTCCTCTGGAAACACCATATATTTT.

The chain combines TRBV29-1 with TRBJ1-1; D possibly corresponds to TRBD1 (6 bases). CDR3 size: 13 residues. CDR1 is SQVTM and CDR2 is ANQGSEA in the germline V gene. Deletions cut 7 bases from V and 1 base from J, with 13 bases between. The CDR3 protein is CSAVGQWNTEAFF. The CDR3 DNA sequence: TGCAGCGCGGTAGGACAGTGGAACACTGAAGCTTTCTTT.

The table lists this clone with a count of one. This rearrangement joins TRBV7-6 to TRBJ2-7; D possibly corresponds to TRBD1 (7 bases). Looked up from germline, CDR1 is SGHVS and CDR2 is FNYEAQ. There are 15 residues in the CDR3. Trimming took off 5 bases at V and 0 bases at J, with 14 bases between the two ends. The CDR3 sequence is CASSRQEGASYEQYF. CDR3 nucleotides: TGTGCCAGCAGCAGACAGGAGGGGGCCTCCTACGAGCAGTACTTC.

About this clone: Other nucleotide sequences from this sample produce the same CDR3. The rearrangement uses TRBV5-1 and TRBJ1-4; D is unresolved. Germline V gene lookup returns CDR1 SGHRS and CDR2 YFSETQ. The V and J ends lost 2 bases and 0 bases respectively, with 5 bases between them. This CDR3 is built from 14 residues. The CDR3 sequence: CASSFGTTNEKLFF. CDR3 coding DNA: TGCGCCAGCAGCTTCGGGACAACTAATGAAAAACTGTTTTTT.

This chain links TRBV5-6 with TRBJ1-1; D may be TRBD1 (5 bases). CDR3 length: 12 residues. With 1 base removed from V and 8 bases from J, the gap between germline ends came to 9 bases. Germline V lookup: CDR1 SGHDT, CDR2 YYEEEE. Written as DNA, the CDR3 is TGTGCCAGCAGCTTGCTCCGGGGGGAAGCTTTCTTT. This gives the protein CASSLLRGEAFF.

There are a few counts of this clone. The chain employs TRBV2 and TRBJ1-2; D unresolved. There are 13 residues in the CDR3. The V end lost 4 bases, the J end lost 6 bases, and 12 bases lay between the germline ends. The germline V gene has CDR1 SNHLY and CDR2 FYNNEI. CDR3 in amino acids: CASSGRWEDGYTF. CDR3 in DNA: TGTGCCAGCAGTGGTAGATGGGAGGATGGCTACACCTTC.

The chain links TRBV2 to TRBJ2-7; the D is unclear. Between the trimmed V and J ends, which lost 2 bases and 0 bases, there was a span of 5 bases. The CDR3 totals 13 residues. The germline V gene has CDR1 SNHLY and CDR2 FYNNEI. The CDR3 reads CASSEPSSYEQYV. CDR3 coding DNA: TGTGCCAGCAGTGAACCGAGCTCCTACGAGCAGTACGTC.

The chain is built from TRBV7-2 and TRBJ2-3; D is possibly TRBD1 (6 bases). CDR3 length: 13 residues. Trimming took 4 bases from V and 6 from J, leaving 11 bases between them. Germline V gene lookup returns CDR1 SGHTA and CDR2 FQGNSA. CDR3 loop: CASSWGQRDTQYF. In nucleotides, the CDR3 is TGTGCCAGCAGCTGGGGGCAAAGGGATACGCAGTATTTT.

As regards this clone: This sample also contains other DNA sequences that code for the same CDR3. The J gene is TRBJ1-3, the V gene TRBV5-1; D remains ambiguous. The V and J ends lost 4 bases and 1 base respectively, with 9 bases between them. The length of the CDR3 is 14 residues. The germline CDR1 and CDR2 sequences are SGHRS and YFSETQ. The CDR3 protein is CASSPVSSGNTIYF. CDR3 DNA sequence: TGCGCCAGCAGCCCAGTTTCGTCTGGAAACACCATATATTTT.

J is TRBJ2-1 and V is TRBV7-2, with a tentative D call TRBD2 (7 bases). Germline V CDR1 and CDR2: SGHTA, FQGNSA. Trimming removed 5 bases at V and 10 bases at J, with 18 bases between. CDR3 length equals 14 residues. The CDR3 spells CASSMRSGGGEQFF. CDR3 sequence (DNA): TGTGCCAGCAGCATGCGGTCGGGGGGCGGAGAGCAGTTCTTC.

The chain recombines TRBV9 with TRBJ1-2; D is possibly TRBD1 (5 bases). V lost 3 bases, J lost 7 bases, and 19 bases lay in between. Germline loops: CDR1 SGDLS, CDR2 YYNGEE. The CDR3 loop spans 15 amino acids. DNA for the CDR3: TGTGCCAGCAGCGCGGGGACTCCAGGCATTCCTGGCTACACCTTC. Translated, it gives CASSAGTPGIPGYTF.

Concerning this clone: Other DNA sequences of this sample code for an identical CDR3. This chain connects TRBV5-1 to TRBJ1-5; weak D call: TRBD1 (5 bases). Germline V gene sequence: CDR1 SGHRS, CDR2 YFSETQ. The CDR3 has 15 residues. V shed 0 bases and J shed 2 bases, with 9 bases lying between them. Here the CDR3 DNA reads TGCGCCAGCAGCTTGGAAGGGGCGGGCAATCAGCCCCAGCATTTT. Translation: CASSLEGAGNQPQHF.

The chain carries TRBV2 and TRBJ1-5, with 8 positions matching TRBD1. CDR3 length: 14 amino acids. Trimming cost V 5 bases and J 7 bases; bases outside gene matches: 7. CDR1 SNHLY and CDR2 FYNNEI come from the germline V gene. CDR3 residues: CASSRGQVWQPQHF. CDR3 coding DNA: TGTGCCAGCAGTCGGGGACAGGTTTGGCAGCCCCAGCATTTT. Based on the CDR3 plus reference TRBV2 and TRBJ1-5, the full variable domain is EPEVTQTPSHQVTQMGQEVILRCVPISNHLYFYWYRQILGQKVEFLVSFYNNEISEKSEIFDDQFSVERPDGSNFTLKIRSTKLEDSAMYFCASSRGQVWQPQHFGDGTRLSIL.

The chain uses TRBV11-3 and TRBJ1-1; D is unclear. V lost 3 bases and J lost 3, with 8 bases in between. There are 13 residues in the CDR3. CDR1 and CDR2 (germline): SGHNT, YENEEA. The CDR3 spells CASSFGVDTEAFF. The CDR3 DNA reads TGTGCCAGCAGCTTCGGGGTGGACACTGAAGCTTTCTTT.

The chain combines TRBV10-3 with TRBJ2-2, with TRBD1 identical over 8 bases. Trimming took 4 bases from V and 2 from J; bases not matched to a gene: 6. This CDR3 is 16 amino acids long. Germline V gives CDR1 ENHRY, CDR2 SYGVKD. In DNA, the CDR3 is TGTGCCATCAGTGGTTCGGGACAGGTAAACACCGGGGAGCTGTTTTTT. The encoded protein is CAISGSGQVNTGELFF.

V and J are TRBV2 and TRBJ1-5; tentatively, D is TRBD1 (6 bases). Germline V lookup: CDR1 SNHLY, CDR2 FYNNEI. V lost 7 bases and J 9 bases, leaving 16 bases between the germline ends. This CDR3 is built from 13 residues. The chain's CDR3 is CASTPSGGRPQHF. The DNA for the CDR3 is TGTGCCAGCACCCCTTCGGGGGGCAGGCCCCAGCATTTT.

This chain uses TRBV4-1 with TRBJ2-4; 9 bases line up with TRBD2. There are 20 residues in the CDR3. The J segment lost 3 bases and the V segment lost 4 bases, leaving 19 bases of the junction unmatched. Germline CDR1 is MGHRA and CDR2 is YSYEKL. The CDR3 loop reads CASSLPGVASGDPFKNIQYF. In DNA, the CDR3 is TGCGCCAGCAGCCTCCCAGGGGTGGCTAGCGGGGACCCTTTCAAAAACATTCAGTACTTC.

J is TRBJ1-5 and V is TRBV6-5; 7 bases map to TRBD1. This CDR3 spans 15 amino acids. V was pared by 6 bases and J by 5 bases, with 10 bases of the junction left unmatched. Germline values: CDR1 MNHEY, CDR2 SVGAGI. The DNA for the CDR3 is TGTGCCAGCAGCCTGCTGGAGGGGGCAGATCAGCCCCAGCATTTT. It yields the protein CASSLLEGADQPQHF.

This chain uses TRBV24-1 with TRBJ1-1; 8 bases fit TRBD1. The V segment lost 7 bases and the J segment 4 bases; nucleotides outside the gene matches: 10. There are 15 residues in the CDR3. CDR1 is KGHDR and CDR2 is SFDVKD in the germline V gene. The chain's CDR3 is CATRATGDRVTEAFF. The CDR3 coding sequence is TGTGCCACCAGAGCGACAGGGGATCGGGTCACTGAAGCTTTCTTT.